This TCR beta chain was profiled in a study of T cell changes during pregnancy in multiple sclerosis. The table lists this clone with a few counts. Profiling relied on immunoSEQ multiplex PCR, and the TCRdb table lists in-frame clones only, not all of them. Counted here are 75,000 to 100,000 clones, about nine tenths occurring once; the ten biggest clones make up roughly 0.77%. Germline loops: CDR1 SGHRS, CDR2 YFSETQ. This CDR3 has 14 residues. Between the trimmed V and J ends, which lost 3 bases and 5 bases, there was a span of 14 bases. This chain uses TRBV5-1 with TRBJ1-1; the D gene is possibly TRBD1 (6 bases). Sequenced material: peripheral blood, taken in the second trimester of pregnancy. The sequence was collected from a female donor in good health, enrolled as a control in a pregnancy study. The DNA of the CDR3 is TGCGCCAGCAGCTCCACCGACAGGCGGACTGAAGCTTTCTTT. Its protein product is CASSSTDRRTEAFF.